Shown below are 13 T cell receptor beta chains from a single sample sequenced in a study of response to subunit inactivated influenza vaccine. TCRdb itself ran the RT-PCR reads through MiXCR, one entry per CDR3 protein. Among 500,000 to 600,000 distinct CDR3 sequences listed, approximately 11% were seen once. The sample also formed part of further work on T cells expressing NK-cell markers. As reported in that work: TCR beta libraries carry UMIs added by 5'RACE template switching.

Source: PBMCs from blood, taken on the day of vaccination. Every receptor here comes from a man in his forties or fifties who received an inactivated influenza vaccine.

The table lists this clonotype with a few counts. The V gene is TRBV28, the J gene TRBJ2-7, with 7 nucleotides matching TRBD1. The ends lost 4 bases at V and 9 bases at J; junction bases unmatched: 12. CDR1 and CDR2 from the germline V gene are MDHEN and SYDVKM. This CDR3 has 14 residues. The chain's CDR3 is CASSSPGQLRRQYF. The CDR3 nucleotides read TGTGCCAGCAGTTCGCCGGGACAGTTAAGGAGGCAGTACTTC. The entire variable domain, with the rest obtained from reference TRBV28 and TRBJ2-7, is as follows: DVKVTQSSRYLVKRTGEKVFLECVQDMDHENMFWYRQDPGLGLRLIYFSYDVKMKEKGDIPEGYSVSREKKERFSLILESASTNQTSMYLCASSSPGQLRRQYFGPGTRLTVT.

This chain links TRBV6-5 with TRBJ1-3; D uncertain. The germline V and J ends were trimmed by 2 bases and 1 base, with 6 bases remaining between them. Germline values: CDR1 MNHEY, CDR2 SVGAGI. The CDR3 is 14 residues long. DNA for the CDR3: TGTGCCAGCAGTTACGGCAGGTCTGGAAACACCATATATTTT. Protein product: CASSYGRSGNTIYF.

This clonotype was observed at least ten times. This chain uses TRBV24-1 with TRBJ2-1, with 8 bases fitting TRBD1. The CDR3 runs 14 residues. Trimming took 6 bases from V and 8 from J; bases not matched to a gene: 8. CDR1 and CDR2 from the germline V gene are KGHDR and SFDVKD. The CDR3 loop reads CATSNTGGRDEQFF. The CDR3 nucleotides are TGTGCCACCAGTAACACAGGGGGTAGGGATGAGCAGTTCTTC.

The rearrangement uses TRBV24-1 and TRBJ2-2, with D possibly being TRBD1 or TRBD2 (5 bases each). V lost 11 bases to trimming and J lost 4 bases, with 16 bases between them. The CDR3 runs to 14 residues. Per germline, CDR1 KGHDR and CDR2 SFDVKD. CDR3 amino acids: CASGPAGTTGELFF. CDR3 nucleotide sequence: TGTGCCAGCGGACCGGCAGGGACCACCGGGGAGCTGTTTTTT.

This clonotype was found a few times. The rearrangement joins TRBV5-1 to TRBJ1-1; D call uncertain. CDR3 length: 14 amino acids. Germline assignment: CDR1 SGHRS and CDR2 YFSETQ. V lost 6 bases to trimming and J lost 2 bases, with 14 bases between them. In DNA, the CDR3 is TGCGCCAGCAACGAGAACGGGCCCAACACTGAAGCTTTCTTT. It specifies CASNENGPNTEAFF.

This clonotype appeared many times. The V gene is TRBV28, the J gene TRBJ2-4, with TRBD1 identical over 10 bases. Germline V gives CDR1 MDHEN, CDR2 SYDVKM. There are 13 residues in the CDR3. The ends lost 2 bases at V and 8 bases at J; junction bases unmatched: 0. CDR3 residues: CASSLGQGDIQYF. Written as DNA, the CDR3 is TGTGCCAGCAGTTTAGGACAGGGGGACATTCAGTACTTC.

This clonotype was recorded many times. The chain carries TRBV6-2 or TRBV6-3 and TRBJ1-2, with TRBD1 as a possible D gene (5 bases). CDR1 is MNHEY, CDR2 SVGEGT, per germline. Trimming left V 6 bases short and J 3 bases short, with 14 bases between. The CDR3 contains 14 residues. This chain's CDR3 is CASSPEGDDYGYTF. In DNA, the CDR3 is TGTGCCAGCAGCCCCGAAGGGGATGACTATGGCTACACCTTC.

This clonotype was found many times. V and J are TRBV28 and TRBJ2-1; D might be TRBD2 (5 bases). Germline assignment: CDR1 MDHEN and CDR2 SYDVKM. The V gene lost 6 bases and the J gene lost 3 bases, with 9 bases spanning the gap. The CDR3 is made up of 13 amino acids. In DNA, the CDR3 is TGTGCCAGCAGGGGAACTAGCTACAATGAGCAGTTCTTC. This codes for CASRGTSYNEQFF. Drawing the rest from reference TRBV28 and TRBJ2-1, the complete variable domain is DVKVTQSSRYLVKRTGEKVFLECVQDMDHENMFWYRQDPGLGLRLIYFSYDVKMKEKGDIPEGYSVSREKKERFSLILESASTNQTSMYLCASRGTSYNEQFFGPGTRLTVL.

At least ten counts were recorded for this clonotype. This chain links TRBV4-2 with TRBJ2-5; tentative D call: TRBD1 (6 bases). The CDR3 consists of 13 residues. V was clipped by 5 bases and J by 7 bases, with 14 bases between them. The V gene's germline CDR1 is LGHNA and CDR2 YNFKEQ. As DNA, the CDR3 is TGTGCCAGCAGCGGGACACCTGGGGGGACCCAGTACTTC. Amino acid sequence: CASSGTPGGTQYF.

This chain joins TRBV20-1 and TRBJ2-7; D gene unclear. Germline V gene lookup returns CDR1 DFQATT and CDR2 SNEGSKA (reference sequence). Deletions cut 7 bases from V and 3 bases from J, with 10 bases between. CDR3 length: 11 amino acids. The CDR3 DNA reads as TGCAGTGGAAACAAAGTCTACGAGCAGTACTTC. Its protein product is CSGNKVYEQYF.

This chain connects TRBV2 to TRBJ2-7, with 9 positions matching TRBD2. V lost 9 bases, J lost 4 bases, and 7 bases stayed unmatched. The length of the CDR3 is 13 residues. Looked up from germline, CDR1 is SNHLY and CDR2 is FYNNEI. CDR3 protein: CARREGLSYEQYF. In DNA, the CDR3 is TGTGCCAGGCGGGAGGGCCTTTCTTACGAGCAGTACTTC.

The V call is TRBV9, the J call TRBJ2-3, with 9 bases lining up with TRBD2. The CDR3 is 16 amino acids. V shed 0 bases and J 4 bases; nucleotides not matched to a gene: 6. CDR1 and CDR2 from the germline V gene are SGDLS and YYNGEE. Here the CDR3 DNA reads TGTGCCAGCAGCGTAGGGTCTAGCGGGATCTCAGATACGCAGTATTTT. This encodes CASSVGSSGISDTQYF.

This clonotype was seen more than once but under ten times. The V and J genes are TRBV5-1 and TRBJ2-2; D gene ambiguous. V was trimmed by 4 bases and J by 7 bases, leaving 20 bases between them. The CDR3 covers 16 residues. The V gene's germline CDR1 is SGHRS and CDR2 YFSETQ. CDR3 in DNA: TGCGCCAGCAGCCCTCGGACCGATATGGGTGGCGGGGAGCTGTTTTTT. This codes for CASSPRTDMGGGELFF.